What follows is one T cell receptor beta chain and its context. Its specificity is unknown. Unmatched junction bases numbered 3, after V lost 5 bases and J lost 3 bases. The CDR3 runs to 15 residues. Germline assignment: CDR1 MDHEN and CDR2 SYDVKM. This sample was included in a study of shared clonotypes between healthy human individuals. Study conclusions and caveats: The expectation was that sequencing depth would affect clonotype sharing among donors. With few donors, the genetic and exposure-history diversity represented was limited.

The method was immunoSEQ multiplex PCR; TCRdb's version includes in-frame clones alone and lacks a portion of them. The sample includes some 1,100,000 clones, around three quarters of them seen just once. This rearrangement joins TRBV28 to TRBJ2-3; 12 bases align to TRBD2. Input material: memory CD4+ T cells from PBMCs. The subset here: CD45RA-negative fraction. The TCR originated in a man aged 18 to 35 in good health. Some clones in this sample may be carry-over from other donors' samples. The CDR3 here is CASSITSGRTDTQYF. CDR3 sequence (DNA): TGTGCCAGCAGTATCACTAGCGGGAGGACAGATACGCAGTATTTT.